The source of this T cell receptor (beta chain) is a study of T cells in Graves' hyperthyroidism and ophthalmopathy. Trimming took 0 bases from V and 2 from J; bases not matched to a gene: 15. The germline V gene has CDR1 LNHNV and CDR2 YYDKDF (reference sequence). The length of the CDR3 is 20 residues. What was amplified from RNA transcripts were TCR beta CDR3 regions. Primed by the HTBI set, a first-round RT-PCR was run on the TCR CDR3. TCRdb re-called the multiplex PCR reads through MiXCR, storing one row per CDR3 protein. This table has approximately 510,000 distinct CDR3 sequences, approximately 48% appearing once.

The receptor's source is an adult woman with Graves' disease, either hyperthyroidism or ophthalmopathy (not recorded which). The sequenced sample consisted of peripheral blood or thyroid tissue (not recorded which). The genes are TRBV15 and TRBJ1-5; 8 positions match TRBD1. CDR3 bases: TGTGCCACCAGCAGAGATGGGAAGGAACAGGGGGTGTTGGGCAATCAGCCCCAGCATTTT. Residues: CATSRDGKEQGVLGNQPQHF.